A single sample gave rise to the 26 T cell receptor beta chains below, sequenced in a study of T cells in Graves' hyperthyroidism and ophthalmopathy. Amplified TCR beta CDR3 regions came from RNA transcripts. When the TCR CDR3 underwent first-round RT-PCR, the HTBI primer set was used. One entry per CDR3 protein results from TCRdb running MiXCR on the multiplex PCR reads. This table holds hundreds of thousands of distinct CDR3 sequences, roughly 37% found once. Sequences were obtained from blood. These receptors were collected from a man younger than 30 with Graves' hyperthyroidism.

This clonotype was seen at least ten times. This sequence joins TRBV7-3 and TRBJ2-7, with D uncertain. There are 13 residues in the CDR3. Trimming shortened V by 3 bases and J by 2 bases, and 8 bases separated the two germline ends. Germline lookup yields CDR1 SGHTA and CDR2 FQGTGA. CDR3 sequence (DNA): TGTGCCAGCAGCTTCGCAGGAGCCTACGAGCAGTACTTC. This codes for CASSFAGAYEQYF.

About this clonotype: This may be a read error: a much more frequent sequence differs by one nucleotide. The chain couples TRBV5-1 to TRBJ2-5; D ambiguous. Germline CDR1 reads SGHRS; CDR2 reads YFSETQ. The CDR3 totals 15 residues. Between the trimmed V and J ends, which lost 4 bases and 0 bases, there was a span of 13 bases. CDR3 protein: CASSEQQPYQETQYF. As DNA, the CDR3 is TGCGCCAGCAGCGAACAGCAGCCCTACCAAGAGACCCAGTACTTC. Supplemented by reference TRBV5-1 and TRBJ2-5, the full variable domain reads KAGVTQTPRYLIKTRGQQVTLSCSPISGHRSVSWYQQTPGQGLQFLFEYFSETQRNKGNFPGRFSGRQFSNSRSEMNVSTLELGDSALYLCASSEQQPYQETQYFGPGTRLLVL.

J is TRBJ1-1 and V is TRBV11-3; possibly TRBD1 for D (6 bases). Trimming took off 6 bases at V and 4 bases at J, with 15 bases between the two ends. Germline-derived CDR1 and CDR2 are SGHNT and YENEEA. The CDR3 loop spans 14 amino acids. The CDR3 region is CASSLGGDSTEAFF. Here the CDR3 DNA reads TGTGCCAGCAGTTTGGGGGGCGATAGCACTGAAGCTTTCTTT.

The genes are TRBV19 and TRBJ2-2; TRBD2 matches at 7 bases. Unmatched junction bases numbered 9, after V lost 7 bases and J lost 4 bases. The CDR3 is 15 residues long. Looked up from germline, CDR1 is LNHDA and CDR2 is SQIVND (reference sequence). The CDR3 coding sequence is TGTGCCAGTAATTACCCGGGAGGTCTCACCGGGGAGCTGTTTTTT. Amino acid sequence: CASNYPGGLTGELFF.

This clonotype turned up a few times. This rearrangement joins TRBV5-1 to TRBJ1-1; TRBD1 matches at 9 bases. The CDR3 extends over 16 amino acids. Germline trimming cut 0 bases from V and 5 bases from J; bases unmatched to any gene: 8. CDR1 and CDR2 from the germline V gene are SGHRS and YFSETQ. This chain's CDR3 is CASSLEGQGKMTEAFF. The CDR3 DNA follows: TGCGCCAGCAGCTTGGAGGGACAGGGAAAGATGACTGAAGCTTTCTTT.

The rearrangement links TRBV12-3 or TRBV12-4 to TRBJ1-4; 7 bases are shared with TRBD1. J lost 8 bases, V lost 5 bases, and 5 bases had no gene match. This CDR3 comprises 13 residues. CDR3 nucleotides: TGTGCCAGCAGTAAAGAGACAGGGGAAAAACTGTTTTTT. Translating gives CASSKETGEKLFF.

This chain links TRBV4-1 with TRBJ2-7, with 7 bases fitting TRBD2. V was clipped by 7 bases and J by 4 bases; unmatched bases: 7. There are 13 residues in the CDR3. Germline assignment: CDR1 MGHRA and CDR2 YSYEKL. The CDR3 reads CASTATSKYEQYF. Here the CDR3 DNA reads TGCGCCAGCACCGCGACTAGCAAGTACGAGCAGTACTTC.

This sequence joins TRBV2 and TRBJ1-5; a possible D gene is TRBD1 (6 bases). Between the trimmed V and J ends, which lost 6 bases and 4 bases, there was a span of 19 bases. This CDR3 contains 16 residues. Germline V lookup: CDR1 SNHLY, CDR2 FYNNEI. The CDR3 reads CASSSWGGAGNQPQHF. In nucleotides, the CDR3 is TGTGCCAGCAGCTCGTGGGGGGGCGCCGGAAATCAGCCCCAGCATTTT.

This clonotype was observed many times. The V gene is TRBV13, the J gene TRBJ1-2; the D gene is possibly TRBD1 (5 bases). The CDR3 length is 14 residues. Per the germline V gene, CDR1 is PRHDT and CDR2 is FYEKMQ (reference sequence). Between the trimmed V and J ends, which lost 1 base and 8 bases, there was a span of 14 bases. For the CDR3, the DNA is TGTGCCAGCAGCTTAGAGGCGGGACTCCTGGGCTACACCTTC. Its protein is CASSLEAGLLGYTF.

The chain has TRBV4-2 and TRBJ2-7, with 7 bases matching TRBD2. After removal of 0 bases from V and 2 bases from J, the junction contained 7 bases not matched to a gene. The CDR3 runs 16 residues. Germline V gives CDR1 LGHNA, CDR2 YNFKEQ. The CDR3 here is CASSQDRSGAAYEQYF. The CDR3, as DNA: TGTGCCAGCAGCCAAGATAGGAGCGGGGCAGCCTACGAGCAGTACTTC.

The rearrangement uses TRBV2 and TRBJ1-5; weak D call: TRBD1 (6 bases). Per germline, CDR1 SNHLY and CDR2 FYNNEI. Deletions cut 6 bases from V and 0 bases from J, with 15 bases between. There are 16 residues in the CDR3. CDR3 sequence (DNA): TGTGCCAGCAGGCGACAGGACGACCTTAGCAATCAGCCCCAGCATTTT. Protein product: CASRRQDDLSNQPQHF.

The gene calls are TRBV4-2 and TRBJ2-7, with D unresolved. CDR3 size: 14 residues. Trimming removed 5 bases from V and 7 bases from J, with 18 bases in between. CDR1 and CDR2 (germline): LGHNA, YNFKEQ. The DNA of the CDR3 is TGTGCCAGCAGCTTAGATATGACCGTTCGGGAGCAGTACTTC. Residues: CASSLDMTVREQYF.

The V gene is TRBV25-1, the J gene TRBJ1-2; D is possibly TRBD1 (6 bases). V was trimmed by 3 bases and J by 11 bases, leaving 13 bases between them. Germline CDR1 is MGHDK and CDR2 is SYGVNS. The CDR3 length is 12 residues. The CDR3 reads CASSDLGGGYTF. The CDR3 coding sequence is TGTGCCAGCAGTGATTTGGGGGGCGGTTACACCTTC.

In the case of this clonotype: This may arise from a read error, as a much more abundant clone is one base away. V and J are TRBV2 and TRBJ2-5, with 10 bases matching TRBD2. V dropped 6 bases and J dropped 0; count of bases not matched to a gene: 4. CDR1 SNHLY and CDR2 FYNNEI come from the germline V gene. CDR3 length: 15 amino acids. CDR3 region: CASRTGTSDQETQYF. DNA of the CDR3: TGTGCCAGCAGGACCGGGACTAGCGACCAAGAGACCCAGTACTTC.

The CDR3, as DNA: TGCGCCAGCAGCCTGGAGACAGGATACACTGAAGCTTTCTTT. Residues: CASSLETGYTEAFF. The chain has TRBV4-1 and TRBJ1-1, with D possibly matching TRBD1 (6 bases). The V end was cut by 4 bases, the J end by 3 bases, with 12 bases between. CDR3 length: 14 residues. Germline V lookup: CDR1 MGHRA, CDR2 YSYEKL.

The chain links TRBV20-1 to TRBJ1-6; 9 bases align to TRBD1. Unmatched junction bases numbered 7, after V lost 2 bases and J lost 5 bases. The CDR3 extends over 16 amino acids. Germline CDR1 DFQATT, CDR2 SNEGSKA (reference sequence). The CDR3, as DNA: TGCAGTGCTAGAACCCCCGGGACAGGGAATAATTCACCCCTCCACTTT. This translates into CSARTPGTGNNSPLHF.

This clonotype has just a few counts. The chain carries TRBV7-9 and TRBJ1-4, with 8 bases lining up with TRBD1. CDR3 size: 16 residues. The germline V gene has CDR1 SEHNR and CDR2 FQNEAQ (reference sequence). The ends lost 1 base at V and 7 bases at J; junction bases unmatched: 8. In nucleotides, the CDR3 is TGTGCCAGCAGCTTAGGTTTCCGGACAGGGACTGAAAAACTGTTTTTT. Translated: CASSLGFRTGTEKLFF. The full variable domain, rest sourced from reference TRBV7-9 and TRBJ1-4, is DTGVSQNPRHKITKRGQNVTFRCDPISEHNRLYWYRQTLGQGPEFLTYFQNEAQLEKSRLLSDRFSAERPKGSFSTLEIQRTEQGDSAMYLCASSLGFRTGTEKLFFGSGTQLSVL.

The genes are TRBV19 and TRBJ1-5; D might be TRBD1 (5 bases). CDR3 length equals 18 residues. The germline V gene has CDR1 LNHDA and CDR2 SQIVND (reference sequence). The V end was cut by 1 base, the J end by 3 bases, with 19 bases between. The CDR3 region is CASSIGRLEGAVNQPQHF. The DNA for the CDR3 is TGTGCCAGTAGTATAGGTCGACTAGAAGGGGCGGTCAATCAGCCCCAGCATTTT.

This clonotype was seen more than once but under ten times. The chain links TRBV13 to TRBJ1-6; TRBD1 is a possible D gene (6 bases). The CDR3 has 17 amino acids. V was clipped by 5 bases and J by 5 bases, with 19 bases between them. Germline V gene sequence: CDR1 PRHDT, CDR2 FYEKMQ (reference sequence). CDR3 nucleotides: TGTGCCAGCAGCGCACTCGGGCGGGCAGGGGATAATTCACCCCTCCACTTT. Amino acid sequence: CASSALGRAGDNSPLHF. The whole variable domain, remainder taken from reference TRBV13 and TRBJ1-6, is AAGVIQSPRHLIKEKRETATLKCYPIPRHDTVYWYQQGPGQDPQFLISFYEKMQSDKGSIPDRFSAQQFSDYHSELNMSSLELGDSALYFCASSALGRAGDNSPLHFGNGTRLTVT.

On this clonotype itself: A clone one base away is much larger, so this may be a read error. This rearrangement joins TRBV2 to TRBJ1-2; D may be TRBD1 (6 bases). V shed 7 bases and J shed 8 bases, with 20 bases lying between them. Germline assignment: CDR1 SNHLY and CDR2 FYNNEI. There are 14 residues in the CDR3. CDR3 region: CASIKGQGTGGYTF. Here the CDR3 DNA reads TGTGCCAGCATCAAAGGTCAGGGGACGGGAGGCTACACCTTC. Filled out from reference TRBV2 and TRBJ1-2, the complete variable domain reads EPEVTQTPSHQVTQMGQEVILRCVPISNHLYFYWYRQILGQKVEFLVSFYNNEISEKSEIFDDQFSVERPDGSNFTLKIRSTKLEDSAMYFCASIKGQGTGGYTFGSGTRLTVV.

A few counts support this clonotype. CDR3 in amino acids: CASSRRTGNTGELFF. The CDR3 region has the DNA TGTGCCAGCAGCAGACGGACAGGGAACACCGGGGAGCTGTTTTTT. The rearrangement links TRBV9 to TRBJ2-2; 7 nucleotides match TRBD1. Germline CDR1 is SGDLS and CDR2 is YYNGEE. The junction had 4 bases not matched to a gene; V was cut back by 4 bases and J by 1 base. This CDR3 is 15 amino acids long.

The sample holds many counts of this clonotype. V is TRBV7-9 and J is TRBJ2-5; no reliable D call. V gave up 8 bases and J gave up 3 bases, with 13 bases separating them. The V gene's germline CDR1 is SEHNR and CDR2 FQNEAQ (reference sequence). The CDR3 spans 13 residues. The CDR3 region has the DNA TGTGCCAGCGGCGGACGGACGGAAGAGACCCAGTACTTC. Protein sequence: CASGGRTEETQYF.

There are many counts of this clonotype. V is TRBV7-9 and J is TRBJ2-7, with a possible D match to TRBD2 (5 bases). The CDR3 is 13 amino acids. Trimming removed 5 bases from V and 3 bases from J, with 11 bases in between. Looked up from germline, CDR1 is SEHNR and CDR2 is FQNEAQ (reference sequence). In nucleotides, the CDR3 is TGTGCCAGCAGCGGTTCCGGAGGCTACGAGCAGTACTTC. It encodes CASSGSGGYEQYF.

This clonotype was recorded at least ten times. The rearrangement links TRBV10-2 to TRBJ1-1; D gene unclear. Germline assignment: CDR1 WSHSY and CDR2 SAAADI. The CDR3 has 14 amino acids. Trimming took 0 bases from V and 4 from J, leaving 9 bases between them. CDR3 region: CASSESAGTTEAFF. CDR3 nucleotides: TGCGCCAGCAGTGAGTCGGCCGGCACCACTGAAGCTTTCTTT.

This clonotype was detected ten times or more. The gene calls are TRBV19 and TRBJ1-5; no reliable D call. The length of the CDR3 is 13 residues. V was trimmed by 8 bases and J by 0 bases, leaving 8 bases between them. Germline CDR1 reads LNHDA; CDR2 reads SQIVND (reference sequence). The CDR3 region has the DNA TGTGCCAGTTCGACGGATAGCAATCAGCCCCAGCATTTT. Its protein is CASSTDSNQPQHF.

This clonotype appeared many times. The genes are TRBV7-9 and TRBJ2-5, with D possibly matching TRBD1 (6 bases). Germline V gives CDR1 SEHNR, CDR2 FQNEAQ (reference sequence). The CDR3 contains 15 residues. Trimming removed 1 base at V and 3 bases at J, with 12 bases between. The CDR3 here is CASSLGTAREETQYF. Here the CDR3 DNA reads TGTGCCAGCAGCTTAGGGACAGCCCGGGAAGAGACCCAGTACTTC.